This T cell receptor (beta chain) was documented in a study of CD8 T cells in Susac syndrome. Whole-study context: Active disease was present in about 6 of the sequenced Susac syndrome patients, whereas roughly 8 of them were in remission.

TCR beta from blood CD8+ and CD4+ T cells was sequenced. The diagnostic criteria for definite or probable disease, as recently defined, were met by the patients with Susac syndrome. RNA was extracted with the RNeasy kit, and a quantity of roughly 0.5 to 1 ug was reverse transcribed using random hexamers. TCRdb reanalysed the immunoSEQ multiplex PCR reads using MiXCR and keeps one entry per CDR3 protein. Of about 100,000 distinct CDR3 sequences in the sample, 95% are singletons; the top ten hold 0.3%. The CDR3 has 14 residues. V lost 2 bases and J lost 0, with 5 bases in between. CDR1 and CDR2 from the germline V gene are MNHEY and SVGAGI.

This chain uses TRBV6-5 with TRBJ2-1; D is possibly TRBD2 (5 bases). Sequencing input: CD8+ T cells from PBMCs. The TCR comes from a human donor with Susac syndrome. Written as DNA, the CDR3 is TGTGCCAGCAGTTACGGGAGCTCCTACAATGAGCAGTTCTTC. It encodes CASSYGSSYNEQFF.